Below, one TCR beta chain is given with its context. The CDR3 totals 13 residues. Trimming cost V 3 bases and J 4 bases, with 10 bases left between them. The germline gives CDR1 SGHDT, CDR2 YYEEEE. This sample was taken from a study of blood T cell repertoires in COVID-19. In the study overall: T cells, B-cell-depleted T cells, or PBMCs provided the cDNA or gDNA that served as material.

In the authors' methods: Researchers report that nucleated cell counts were estimated from reference gene primer amplification. The method was immunoSEQ multiplex PCR; TCRdb's version includes in-frame clones alone and lacks a portion of them. The V and J calls and clone size are taken from that table; D and trimming were inferred from the DNA. The sample yields a few hundred thousand clones, approximately 80% seen once. Material for sequencing was peripheral blood. The clonotype comes from a woman of 80 years or more with acute or convalescent COVID-19. The J gene is TRBJ1-2, the V gene TRBV5-6; the D gene is possibly TRBD1 (5 bases). The CDR3 nucleotides read TGTGCCAGCAGCTCCGACAGCATCTATGGCTACACCTTC. Translated: CASSSDSIYGYTF.